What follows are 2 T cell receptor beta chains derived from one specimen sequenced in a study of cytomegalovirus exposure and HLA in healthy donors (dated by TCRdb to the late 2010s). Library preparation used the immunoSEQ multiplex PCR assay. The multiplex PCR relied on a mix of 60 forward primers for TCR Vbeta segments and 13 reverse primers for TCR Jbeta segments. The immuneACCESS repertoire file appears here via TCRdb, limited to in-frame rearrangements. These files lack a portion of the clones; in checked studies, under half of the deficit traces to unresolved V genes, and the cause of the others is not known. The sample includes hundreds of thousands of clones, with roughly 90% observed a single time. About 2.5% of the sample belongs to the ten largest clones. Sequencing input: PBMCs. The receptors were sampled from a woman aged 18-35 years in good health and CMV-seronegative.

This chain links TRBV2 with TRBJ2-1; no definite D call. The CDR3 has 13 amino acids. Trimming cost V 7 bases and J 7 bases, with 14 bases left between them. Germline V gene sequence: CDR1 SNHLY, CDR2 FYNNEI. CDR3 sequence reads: CASKVGSANEQFF. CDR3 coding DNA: TGTGCCAGCAAGGTGGGCAGTGCGAATGAGCAGTTCTTC.

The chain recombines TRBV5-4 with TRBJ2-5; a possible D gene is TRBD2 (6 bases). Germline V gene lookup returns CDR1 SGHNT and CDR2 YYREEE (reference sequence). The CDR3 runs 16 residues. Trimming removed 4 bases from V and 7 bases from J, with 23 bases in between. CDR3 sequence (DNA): TGTGCCAGCAGCCCGGCGGGGCTTACTAGTATTGGGACCCAGTACTTC. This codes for CASSPAGLTSIGTQYF.